The clone carrying this T cell receptor (beta chain) was counted only a few times. Its target is not known. This table comes from immunoSEQ multiplex PCR, and its TCRdb copy is limited to in-frame clones, with some not included. The top ten clones hold around 2.5% of a sample with approximately 44,000 clones, 70% to 85% of them seen once. This record belongs to a study of a mutant IDH1 vaccine in newly diagnosed glioma. Background on the study: Vaccines were begun 4-6 weeks after radiotherapy alone, or with temozolomide cycles.

CDR3 length: 13 residues. The trim removed 8 bases at V and 10 bases at J, leaving 6 bases unmatched. Germline V gives CDR1 MNHNS, CDR2 SASEGT. Time point defined: week 23, last vaccination. Vaccination comprised doses that each held 300 ug of mutant IDH1 20-mer peptide, plus topical imiquimod. The starting material was PBMCs, obtained from a glioma patient whose treatment included an IDH1 peptide vaccine. The V and J genes are TRBV6-1 and TRBJ2-1, with 12 bases lining up with TRBD2. The clonotype originates from a woman between 18 and 30 years old with glioma. Some clones in this sample may be carry-over from other donors' samples. The CDR3 DNA is TGTGCCAGCGCAGCTAGCGGGGGGGAAGAGCAGTTCTTC. It codes for CASAASGGEEQFF.